The entry below describes one T cell receptor beta chain. The data were produced by immunoSEQ multiplex PCR, yet TCRdb's version contains in-frame clones alone and is incomplete. The data hold 450,000 to 500,000 clones, with 80% to 90% observed a single time. This entry is derived from a study of blood T cell repertoires in COVID-19. On the study more broadly: PBMCs, B-cell-depleted T cells, or T cells were the source of the cDNA or gDNA that made up the material.

The trim removed 4 bases at V and 6 bases at J, leaving 4 bases unmatched. The CDR3 runs to 14 residues. Germline CDR1 is SNHLY and CDR2 is FYNNEI. Material: peripheral blood. This receptor was taken from a human donor in a cohort sampled during active COVID-19. The gene calls are TRBV2 and TRBJ1-5; 9 bases line up with TRBD1. CDR3 nucleotide sequence: TGTGCCAGCAGTGTTGGACAGGGGTTTCAGCCCCAGCATTTT. This sequence encodes CASSVGQGFQPQHF.